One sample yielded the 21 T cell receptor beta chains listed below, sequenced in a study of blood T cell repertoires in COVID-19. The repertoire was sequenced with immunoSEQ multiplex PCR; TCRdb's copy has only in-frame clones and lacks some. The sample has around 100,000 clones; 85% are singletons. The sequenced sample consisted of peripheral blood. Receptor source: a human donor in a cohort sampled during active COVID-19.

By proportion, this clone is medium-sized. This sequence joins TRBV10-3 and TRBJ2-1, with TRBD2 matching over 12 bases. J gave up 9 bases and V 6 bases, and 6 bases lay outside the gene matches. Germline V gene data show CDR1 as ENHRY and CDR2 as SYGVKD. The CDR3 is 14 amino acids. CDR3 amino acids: CAISASGGAFEQFF. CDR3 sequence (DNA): TGTGCCATCAGCGCTAGCGGGGGGGCCTTTGAGCAGTTCTTC.

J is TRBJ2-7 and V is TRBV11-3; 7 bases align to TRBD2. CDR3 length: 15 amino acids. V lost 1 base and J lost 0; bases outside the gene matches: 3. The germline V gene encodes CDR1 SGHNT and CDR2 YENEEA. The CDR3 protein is CASSLGGGSSYEQYF. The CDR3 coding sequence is TGTGCCAGCAGCTTAGGGGGGGGAAGCTCCTACGAGCAGTACTTC.

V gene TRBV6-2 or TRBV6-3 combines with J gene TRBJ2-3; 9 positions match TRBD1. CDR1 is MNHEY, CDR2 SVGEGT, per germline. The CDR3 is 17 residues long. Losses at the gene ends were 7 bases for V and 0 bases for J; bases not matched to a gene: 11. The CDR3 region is CASTPGQGNPSTDTQYF. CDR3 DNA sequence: TGTGCCAGCACCCCTGGACAGGGGAACCCTAGCACAGATACGCAGTATTTT.

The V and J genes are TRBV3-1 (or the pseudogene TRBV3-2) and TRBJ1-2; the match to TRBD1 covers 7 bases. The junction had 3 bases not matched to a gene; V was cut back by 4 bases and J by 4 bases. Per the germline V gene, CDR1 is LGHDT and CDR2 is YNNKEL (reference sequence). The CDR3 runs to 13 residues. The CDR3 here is CASSPGTAYGYTF. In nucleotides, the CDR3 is TGTGCCAGCAGCCCAGGGACAGCCTATGGCTACACCTTC.

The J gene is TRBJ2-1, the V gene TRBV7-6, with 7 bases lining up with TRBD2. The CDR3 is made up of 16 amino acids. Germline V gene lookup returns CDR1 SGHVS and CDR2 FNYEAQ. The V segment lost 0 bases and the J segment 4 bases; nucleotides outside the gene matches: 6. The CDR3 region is CASSLALASGYNEQFF. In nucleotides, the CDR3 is TGTGCCAGCAGCTTAGCCTTGGCTAGCGGATACAATGAGCAGTTCTTC.

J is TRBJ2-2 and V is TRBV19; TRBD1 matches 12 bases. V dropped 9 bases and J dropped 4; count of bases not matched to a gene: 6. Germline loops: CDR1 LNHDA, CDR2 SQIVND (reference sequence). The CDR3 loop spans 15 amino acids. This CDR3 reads CASGTGGLRTGELFF. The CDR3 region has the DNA TGTGCCAGCGGGACAGGGGGCCTGCGCACCGGGGAGCTGTTTTTT. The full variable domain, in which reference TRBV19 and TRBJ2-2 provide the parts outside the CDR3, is DGGITQSPKYLFRKEGQNVTLSCEQNLNHDAMYWYRQDPGQGLRLIYYSQIVNDFQKGDIAEGYSVSREKKESFPLTVTSAQKNPTAFYLCASGTGGLRTGELFFGEGSRLTVL.

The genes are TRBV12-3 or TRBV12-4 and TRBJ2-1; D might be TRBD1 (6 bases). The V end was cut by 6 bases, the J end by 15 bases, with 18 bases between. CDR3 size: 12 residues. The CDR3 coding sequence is TGTGCCAGCAGCCGGAAGGTCTGGGGGCGGTTCTTC. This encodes CASSRKVWGRFF.

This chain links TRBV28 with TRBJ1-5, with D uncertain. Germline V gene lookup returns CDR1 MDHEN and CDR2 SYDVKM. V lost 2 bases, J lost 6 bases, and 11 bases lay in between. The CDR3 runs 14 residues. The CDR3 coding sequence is TGTGCCAGCAGTTTAGGCGGGAGAGGTCAGCCCCAGCATTTT. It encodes CASSLGGRGQPQHF.

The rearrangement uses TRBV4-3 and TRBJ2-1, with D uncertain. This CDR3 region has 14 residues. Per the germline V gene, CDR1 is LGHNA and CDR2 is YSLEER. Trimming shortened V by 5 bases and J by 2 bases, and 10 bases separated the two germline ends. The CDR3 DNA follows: TGCGCCAGCAGCAAGTCGGGTACCTACAATGAGCAGTTCTTC. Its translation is CASSKSGTYNEQFF.

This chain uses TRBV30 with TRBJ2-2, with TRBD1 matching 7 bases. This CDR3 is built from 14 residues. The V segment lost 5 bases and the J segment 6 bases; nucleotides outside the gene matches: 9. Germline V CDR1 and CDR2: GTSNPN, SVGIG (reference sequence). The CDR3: CAWDPTGWAGELFF. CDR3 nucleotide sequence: TGTGCCTGGGACCCGACAGGGTGGGCCGGGGAGCTGTTTTTT.

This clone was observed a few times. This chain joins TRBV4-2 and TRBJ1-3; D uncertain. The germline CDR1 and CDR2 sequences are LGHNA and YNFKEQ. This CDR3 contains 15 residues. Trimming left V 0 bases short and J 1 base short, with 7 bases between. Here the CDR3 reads CASSQDGGSGNTIYF. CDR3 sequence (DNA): TGTGCCAGCAGCCAAGATGGAGGGTCTGGAAACACCATATATTTT.

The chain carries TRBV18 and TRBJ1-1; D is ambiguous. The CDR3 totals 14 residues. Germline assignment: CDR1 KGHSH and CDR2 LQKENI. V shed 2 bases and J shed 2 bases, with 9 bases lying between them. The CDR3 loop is CASSPTGFNTEAFF. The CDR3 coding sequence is TGTGCCAGCTCACCAACGGGATTCAACACTGAAGCTTTCTTT. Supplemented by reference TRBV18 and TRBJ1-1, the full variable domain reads NAGVMQNPRHLVRRRGQEARLRCSPMKGHSHVYWYRQLPEEGLKFMVYLQKENIIDESGMPKERFSAEFPKEGPSILRIQQVVRGDSAAYFCASSPTGFNTEAFFGQGTRLTVV.

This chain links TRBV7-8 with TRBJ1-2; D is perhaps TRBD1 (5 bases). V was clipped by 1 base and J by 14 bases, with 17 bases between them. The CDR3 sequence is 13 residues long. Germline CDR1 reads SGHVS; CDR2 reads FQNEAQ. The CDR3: CASSLGTGGDETF. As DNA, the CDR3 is TGTGCCAGCAGCTTAGGAACAGGCGGGGATGAGACCTTC.

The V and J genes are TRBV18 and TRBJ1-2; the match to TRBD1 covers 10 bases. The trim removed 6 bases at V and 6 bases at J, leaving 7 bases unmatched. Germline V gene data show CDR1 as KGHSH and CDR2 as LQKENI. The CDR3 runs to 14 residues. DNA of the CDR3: TGTGCCAGCTCTCCTTCCGGGACAGGGGATGGCTACACCTTC. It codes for CASSPSGTGDGYTF.

The CDR3 protein is CASSSSRAASYEQYF. In DNA, the CDR3 is TGTGCCAGCAGCTCCTCGCGAGCGGCCTCCTACGAGCAGTACTTC. The V call is TRBV7-2, the J call TRBJ2-7; maybe TRBD2 (5 bases). The CDR3 covers 15 residues. The V end lost 4 bases, the J end lost 0 bases, and 13 bases lay between the germline ends. CDR1 is SGHTA and CDR2 is FQGNSA in the germline V gene.

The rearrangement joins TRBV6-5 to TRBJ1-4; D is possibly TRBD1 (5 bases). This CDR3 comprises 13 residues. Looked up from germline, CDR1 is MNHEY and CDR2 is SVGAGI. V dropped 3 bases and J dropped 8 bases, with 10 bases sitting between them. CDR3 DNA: TGTGCCAGCAGTTATAACAGGCAAGAAAAACTGTTTTTT. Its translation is CASSYNRQEKLFF.

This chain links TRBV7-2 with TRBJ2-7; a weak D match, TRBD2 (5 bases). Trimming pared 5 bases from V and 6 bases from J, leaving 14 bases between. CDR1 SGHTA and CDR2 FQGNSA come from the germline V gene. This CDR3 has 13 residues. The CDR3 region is CASSPGPSLEQYF. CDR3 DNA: TGTGCCAGCAGCCCCGGACCTAGCCTCGAGCAGTACTTC. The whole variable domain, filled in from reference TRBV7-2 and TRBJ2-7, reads GAGVSQSPSNKVTEKGKDVELRCDPISGHTALYWYRQSLGQGLEFLIYFQGNSAPDKSGLPSDRFSAERTGGSVSTLTIQRTQQEDSAVYLCASSPGPSLEQYFGPGTRLTVT.

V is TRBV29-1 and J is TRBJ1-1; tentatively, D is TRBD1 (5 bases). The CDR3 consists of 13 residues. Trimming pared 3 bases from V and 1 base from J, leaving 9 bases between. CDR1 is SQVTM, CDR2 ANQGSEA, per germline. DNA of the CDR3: TGCAGCGTTGATAGGGGCCGGAACACTGAAGCTTTCTTT. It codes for CSVDRGRNTEAFF.

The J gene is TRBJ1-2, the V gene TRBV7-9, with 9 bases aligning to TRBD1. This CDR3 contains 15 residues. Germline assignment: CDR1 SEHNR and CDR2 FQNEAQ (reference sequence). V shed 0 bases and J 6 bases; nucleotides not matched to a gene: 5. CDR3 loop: CASSLAGTGLNGYTF. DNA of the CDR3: TGTGCCAGCAGCTTAGCCGGGACAGGGTTAAATGGCTACACCTTC.

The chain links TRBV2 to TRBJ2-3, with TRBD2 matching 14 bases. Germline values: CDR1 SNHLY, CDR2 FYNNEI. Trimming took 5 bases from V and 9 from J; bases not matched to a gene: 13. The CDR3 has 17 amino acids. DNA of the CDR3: TGTGCCAGCAGTAAGGGACTAGCGGGGGCATCAAGGGGAACGCAGTATTTT. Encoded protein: CASSKGLAGASRGTQYF.

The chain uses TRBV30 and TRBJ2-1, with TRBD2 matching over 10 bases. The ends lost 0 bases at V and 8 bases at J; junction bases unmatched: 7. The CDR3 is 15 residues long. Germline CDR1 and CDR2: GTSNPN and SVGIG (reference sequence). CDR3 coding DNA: TGTGCCTGGAGTGTAAGGAGCGGGGGGGCCTATGAGCAGTTCTTC. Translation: CAWSVRSGGAYEQFF.